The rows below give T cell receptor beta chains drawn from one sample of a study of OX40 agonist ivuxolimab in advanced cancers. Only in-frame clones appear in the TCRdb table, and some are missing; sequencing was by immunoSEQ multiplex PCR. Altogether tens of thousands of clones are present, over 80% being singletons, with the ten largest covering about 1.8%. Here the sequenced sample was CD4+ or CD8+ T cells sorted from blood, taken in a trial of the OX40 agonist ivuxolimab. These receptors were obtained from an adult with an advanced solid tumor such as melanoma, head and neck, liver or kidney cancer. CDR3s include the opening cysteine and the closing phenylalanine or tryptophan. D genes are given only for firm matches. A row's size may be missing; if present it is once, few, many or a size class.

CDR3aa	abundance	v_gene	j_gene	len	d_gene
CASRVAGGPGETQYF	NA	TRBV5-6	TRBJ2-5	15	TRBD2
CACTGGNEQFF	NA	TRBV30	TRBJ2-1	11	NA
CASSNSNRMEAFF	NA	TRBV19	TRBJ1-1	13	NA
CASSLGGQTFSDEQFF	NA	TRBV5-1	TRBJ2-1	16	NA
CASRMRGAGNTEAFF	NA	TRBV19	TRBJ1-1	15	NA
CASSITEFSYNEQFF	NA	TRBV19	TRBJ2-1	15	NA
CASSERTRGSYEQYF	NA	TRBV6-1	TRBJ2-7	15	NA
CASSEASRVGIQYF	NA	TRBV6-1	TRBJ2-4	14	NA
CASSFAGTRETQYF	few	TRBV28	TRBJ2-5	14	NA
CSVETGSEQYF	NA	TRBV29-1	TRBJ2-7	11	NA
CASRPLQTRSYGYTF	NA	TRBV19	TRBJ1-2	15	NA
CASSYSETVAKNIQYF	NA	TRBV6-5	TRBJ2-4	16	NA
CASTEGTMYLDAEAFF	NA	TRBV2	TRBJ1-1	16	NA
CASSFLAGGSDVYEQFF	NA	TRBV7-2	TRBJ2-1	17	TRBD2
CASSVRGRSTDTQYF	NA	TRBV9	TRBJ2-3	15	NA
CASSRRLSTEAFF	NA	TRBV19	TRBJ1-1	13	NA
CASSPCGTGNTEAFF	NA	TRBV6-7	TRBJ1-1	15	NA
CASSQGGGAGNEQFF	NA	TRBV5-4	TRBJ2-1	15	NA
CASSLRTGDSNQPQHF	NA	TRBV28	TRBJ1-5	16	TRBD1
CASSLSYEVAYEQYF	NA	TRBV11-1	NA	15	NA
CASSMRGREQYF	NA	TRBV19	TRBJ2-7	12	NA
CARSQISGANVLTF	NA	TRBV19	TRBJ2-6	14	NA
CASSIQETQYF	NA	TRBV5-6	TRBJ2-5	11	NA
CASNLKETGTLGTEAFF	NA	TRBV21-1	TRBJ1-1	17	NA
CASSTDREEHEQYF	once	TRBV7-2	TRBJ2-7	14	TRBD1
CASSQSSDRGNSPLHF	NA	TRBV18	TRBJ1-6	16	TRBD1
CASSESAPYNEQFF	NA	TRBV10-2	TRBJ2-1	14	NA
CASSPMGLAPTDTQYF	NA	TRBV19	TRBJ2-3	16	NA
CASREQGAAGYTF	NA	TRBV6-6	TRBJ1-2	13	TRBD1
CASSLESLSNEQFF	NA	TRBV5-1	TRBJ2-1	14	NA
CASSLGSRTNYEQYF	NA	TRBV7-8	TRBJ2-7	15	NA
CASSLGQGYGEAFF	NA	TRBV5-8	TRBJ1-1	14	NA
CASSPRGAGGTDTQYF	NA	TRBV7-9	TRBJ2-3	16	TRBD2
CASSQTDQETQYF	few	TRBV2	TRBJ2-5	13	NA
CASSSSGSRNTGELFF	NA	TRBV18	TRBJ2-2	16	TRBD2
CASSGRSSSYNEQFF	NA	TRBV5-5	TRBJ2-1	15	NA
CAISTGTGRNQPQHF	NA	TRBV10-3	TRBJ1-5	15	TRBD1
CASRTSGNYEQYF	NA	TRBV6-5	TRBJ2-7	13	TRBD2
CATSTHQETQYF	NA	TRBV15	TRBJ2-5	12	NA
CASSSFLGEQFF	NA	TRBV5-4	TRBJ2-1	12	NA
CASSLTAGGTQYF	NA	TRBV7-3	TRBJ2-5	13	NA
CASSQDPSGGAEPDNEQFF	NA	TRBV4-2	TRBJ2-1	19	TRBD2
CAWGGQGETQYF	NA	TRBV30	TRBJ2-5	12	TRBD1
CASSLGREYNEQFF	NA	TRBV5-4	TRBJ2-1	14	NA
CASSQQGSYGYTF	NA	TRBV11-2	TRBJ1-2	13	TRBD1